Listed below are T cell receptor beta chains from one sample, sequenced in a study of blood T cells in healthy people across ages. TCRdb reanalysed the 5' RACE reads using MiXCR and keeps one entry per CDR3 protein. This table holds more than 800,000 distinct CDR3 sequences, more than 25% found once. The source material was blood. These TCRs come from an elderly woman in good health. The CDR3 runs from the conserved cysteine through the conserved F or W. The D gene is left open where the match is weak. Clone size appears in some rows only: once, few, many, or a class for an expanded clone.

TGTGCCAGCACCCCTACCGGGACACCAAATCAGCCCCAGCATTTT,CASTPTGTPNQPQHF,TRBV6-2/TRBV6-3,NA,NA,TRBJ1-5
TGTGCCAGCAGTTCACGGGGCGGGGGAGCCAAAAACATTCAGTACTTC,CASSSRGGGAKNIQYF,TRBV6-5,TRBD2,NA,TRBJ2-4
TGTGCCAGCAGCCGCCGGGGCAATGAGCAGTTCTTC,CASSRRGNEQFF,TRBV6-2/TRBV6-3,NA,many,TRBJ2-1
TGCAGTGCTGTTAAACTACCGCGGGGGGGCGCGGATACGCAGTATTTT,CSAVKLPRGGADTQYF,TRBV20-1,TRBD2,many,TRBJ2-3
TGCGCCAGCAGCTCTAGCGGGGCCAATCAAGAGACCCAGTACTTC,CASSSSGANQETQYF,TRBV4-3,TRBD2,NA,TRBJ2-5
TGTGCCAGCAGACCCCGGGACAGGGCAAACAATGAGCAGTTCTTC,CASRPRDRANNEQFF,TRBV6-2/TRBV6-3,TRBD1,many,TRBJ2-1
TGTGCCACCAGTGATTTGATGGGGGATACGCAGTATTTT,CATSDLMGDTQYF,TRBV24-1,NA,many,TRBJ2-3
TGTGCCAGCAGCTTAACCCTAGGCTCGGGGAGTGAGCAGTTCTTC,CASSLTLGSGSEQFF,TRBV7-3,NA,NA,TRBJ2-1
TGTGCCAGCGGCCTATTAACTTCAGGGGTGGATACGCAGTATTTT,CASGLLTSGVDTQYF,TRBV14,NA,NA,TRBJ2-3
TGTGCCAGCAGTTACCCGGCAGGGCGCGAGCAGTACTTC,CASSYPAGREQYF,TRBV6-2/TRBV6-3,NA,NA,TRBJ2-7
TGTGCCTCGAGACAGGGGAATAGAGGTGGCTACACCTTC,CASRQGNRGGYTF,TRBV19,TRBD1,NA,TRBJ1-2